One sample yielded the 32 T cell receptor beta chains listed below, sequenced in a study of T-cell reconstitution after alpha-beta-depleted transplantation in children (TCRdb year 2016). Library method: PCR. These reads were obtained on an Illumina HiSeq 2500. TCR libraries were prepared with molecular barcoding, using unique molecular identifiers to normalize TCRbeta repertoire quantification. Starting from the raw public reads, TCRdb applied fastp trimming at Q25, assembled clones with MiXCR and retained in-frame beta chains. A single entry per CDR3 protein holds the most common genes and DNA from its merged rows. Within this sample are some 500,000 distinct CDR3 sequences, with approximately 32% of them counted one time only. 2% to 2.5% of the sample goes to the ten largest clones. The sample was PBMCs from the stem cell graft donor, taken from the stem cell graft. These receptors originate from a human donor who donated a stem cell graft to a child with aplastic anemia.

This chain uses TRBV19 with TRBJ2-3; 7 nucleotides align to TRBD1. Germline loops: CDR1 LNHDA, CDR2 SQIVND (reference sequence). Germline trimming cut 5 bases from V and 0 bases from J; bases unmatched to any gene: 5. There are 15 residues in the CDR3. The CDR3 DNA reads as TGTGCCAGTAGTCCTAGGGGGCTGAGCACAGATACGCAGTATTTT. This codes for CASSPRGLSTDTQYF.

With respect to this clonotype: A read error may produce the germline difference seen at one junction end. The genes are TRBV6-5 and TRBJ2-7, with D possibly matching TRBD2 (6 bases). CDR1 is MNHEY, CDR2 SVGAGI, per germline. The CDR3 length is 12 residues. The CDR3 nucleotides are TGTGCCAGCAGAGCCATGGGAGGCGAGCGGTACTTC. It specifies CASRAMGGERYF.

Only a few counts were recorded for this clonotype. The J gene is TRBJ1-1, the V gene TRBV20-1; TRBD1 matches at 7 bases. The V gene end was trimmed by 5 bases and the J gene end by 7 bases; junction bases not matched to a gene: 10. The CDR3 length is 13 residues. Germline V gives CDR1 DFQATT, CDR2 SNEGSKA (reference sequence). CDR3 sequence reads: CSAPGQRDGEAFF. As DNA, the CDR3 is TGCAGTGCTCCGGGACAGAGAGATGGTGAAGCTTTCTTT.

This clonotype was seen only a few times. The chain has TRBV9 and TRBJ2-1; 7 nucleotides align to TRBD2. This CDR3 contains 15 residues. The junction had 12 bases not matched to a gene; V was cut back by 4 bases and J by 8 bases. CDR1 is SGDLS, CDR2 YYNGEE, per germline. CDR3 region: CASSRGDPGGDEQFF. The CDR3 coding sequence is TGTGCCAGCAGCCGTGGGGACCCGGGAGGCGATGAGCAGTTCTTC.

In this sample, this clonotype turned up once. The CDR3 reads CASSLGVGGDTEAFF. CDR3 DNA: TGTGCCAGCAGCTTAGGGGTGGGGGGGGACACTGAAGCTTTCTTT. V gene TRBV7-9 combines with J gene TRBJ1-1; a weak D match, TRBD1 (5 bases). This CDR3 contains 15 residues. Germline lookup yields CDR1 SEHNR and CDR2 FQNEAQ (reference sequence). The ends were cut back, 1 base at V and 3 bases at J, with 12 bases in the middle.

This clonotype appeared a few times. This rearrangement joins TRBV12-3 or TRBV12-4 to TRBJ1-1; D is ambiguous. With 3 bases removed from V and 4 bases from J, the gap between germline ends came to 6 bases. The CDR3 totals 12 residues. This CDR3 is CASSFSGTEAFF. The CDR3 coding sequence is TGTGCCAGCAGTTTTAGTGGCACTGAAGCTTTCTTT.

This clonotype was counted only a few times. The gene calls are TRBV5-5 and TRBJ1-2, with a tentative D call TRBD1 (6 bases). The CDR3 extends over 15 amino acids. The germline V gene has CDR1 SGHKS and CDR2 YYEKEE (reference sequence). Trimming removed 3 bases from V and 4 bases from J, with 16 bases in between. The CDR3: CASSSSRGSSYGYTF. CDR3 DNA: TGTGCCAGCAGCTCCTCCAGGGGAAGTTCCTATGGCTACACCTTC.

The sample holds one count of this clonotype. CDR3 sequence (DNA): TGTGCCAGCCGACAGGGGGGGTCTGGGGCCAACGTCCTGACTTTC. This encodes CASRQGGSGANVLTF. The chain employs TRBV7-9 and TRBJ2-6, with 9 positions matching TRBD1. The CDR3 contains 15 residues. V trimming: 8 bases; J trimming: 1 base; junction bases outside the gene matches: 3. The germline V gene encodes CDR1 SEHNR and CDR2 FQNEAQ (reference sequence).

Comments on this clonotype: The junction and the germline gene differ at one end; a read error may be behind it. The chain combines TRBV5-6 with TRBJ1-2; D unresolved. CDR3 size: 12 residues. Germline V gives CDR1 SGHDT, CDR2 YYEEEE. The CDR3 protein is CASSLGIGPPGF. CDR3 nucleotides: TGTGCCAGCAGCTTGGGTATCGGGCCCCCGGGCTTC.

The CDR3 sequence is CSARRHMGEGEQFF. The CDR3 DNA follows: TGCAGTGCTAGACGACACATGGGGGAGGGTGAGCAGTTCTTC. The chain recombines TRBV20-1 with TRBJ2-1; 7 bases fit TRBD2. The V segment lost 2 bases and the J segment 9 bases; nucleotides outside the gene matches: 10. CDR1 is DFQATT and CDR2 is SNEGSKA in the germline V gene (reference sequence). This CDR3 contains 14 residues.

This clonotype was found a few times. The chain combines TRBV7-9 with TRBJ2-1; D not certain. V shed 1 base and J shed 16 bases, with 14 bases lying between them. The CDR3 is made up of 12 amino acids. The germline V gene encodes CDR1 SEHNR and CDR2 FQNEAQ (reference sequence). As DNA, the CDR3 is TGTGCCAGCAGCTTAGAACCGGGTAGCTTATTCTTC. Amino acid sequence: CASSLEPGSLFF.

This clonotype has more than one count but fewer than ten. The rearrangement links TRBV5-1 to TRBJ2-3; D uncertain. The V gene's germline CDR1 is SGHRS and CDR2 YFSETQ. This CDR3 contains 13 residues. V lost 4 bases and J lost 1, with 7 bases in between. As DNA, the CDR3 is TGCGCCAGCAGCACCGACGGCACAGATACGCAGTATTTT. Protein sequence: CASSTDGTDTQYF.

CDR3 residues: CASSLVGQVGYGYTF. CDR3 nucleotide sequence: TGTGCCAGCAGCTTAGTTGGACAGGTCGGATATGGCTACACCTTC. The gene calls are TRBV7-9 and TRBJ1-2, with 7 positions matching TRBD1. Per the germline V gene, CDR1 is SEHNR and CDR2 is FQNEAQ (reference sequence). The V gene end was trimmed by 1 base and the J gene end by 5 bases; junction bases not matched to a gene: 7. This CDR3 is built from 15 residues.

The CDR3 here is CATSRLVQTSTDTQYF. CDR3 DNA sequence: TGTGCCACCAGCCGGTTAGTCCAAACTAGCACAGATACGCAGTATTTT. The chain carries TRBV15 and TRBJ2-3; D not certain. Germline CDR1 is LNHNV and CDR2 is YYDKDF (reference sequence). This CDR3 comprises 16 residues. Trimming took off 5 bases at V and 0 bases at J, with 15 bases between the two ends.

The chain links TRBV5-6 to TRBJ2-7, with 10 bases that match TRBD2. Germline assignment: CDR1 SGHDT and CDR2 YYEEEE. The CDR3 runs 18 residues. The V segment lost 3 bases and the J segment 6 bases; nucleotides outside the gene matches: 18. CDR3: CASSSLPSSGRVPIEQYF. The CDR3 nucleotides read TGTGCCAGCAGCTCCCTTCCCTCCAGCGGGAGGGTACCCATCGAGCAGTACTTC. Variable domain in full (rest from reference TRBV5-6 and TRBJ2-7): DAGVTQSPTHLIKTRGQQVTLRCSPKSGHDTVSWYQQALGQGPQFIFQYYEEEERQRGNFPDRFSGHQFPNYSSELNVNALLLGDSALYLCASSSLPSSGRVPIEQYFGPGTRLTVT.

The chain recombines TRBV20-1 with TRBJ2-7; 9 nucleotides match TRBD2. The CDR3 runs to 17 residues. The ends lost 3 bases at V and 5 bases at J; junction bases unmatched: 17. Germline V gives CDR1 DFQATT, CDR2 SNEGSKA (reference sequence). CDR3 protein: CSASRWTEREEKDEQYF. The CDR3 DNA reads TGCAGTGCTAGTCGTTGGACGGAGCGGGAGGAGAAAGACGAGCAGTACTTC.

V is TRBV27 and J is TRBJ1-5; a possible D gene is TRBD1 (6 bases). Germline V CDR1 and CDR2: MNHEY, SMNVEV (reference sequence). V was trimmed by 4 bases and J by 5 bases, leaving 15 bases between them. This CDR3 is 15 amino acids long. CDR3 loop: CASSSRGFRHQPQHF. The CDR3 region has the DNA TGTGCCAGCAGTTCCAGGGGATTCAGGCATCAGCCCCAGCATTTT.

CDR3 in DNA: TGCAGTGCTAGAGAGGGACCCCTCACCTACAATGAGCAGTTCTTC. Its protein product is CSAREGPLTYNEQFF. The J gene is TRBJ2-1, the V gene TRBV20-1, with D tentatively TRBD1 or TRBD2 (5 bases each). CDR3 length: 15 residues. Trimming removed 0 bases from V and 2 bases from J, with 11 bases in between. Germline CDR1 and CDR2: DFQATT and SNEGSKA (reference sequence).

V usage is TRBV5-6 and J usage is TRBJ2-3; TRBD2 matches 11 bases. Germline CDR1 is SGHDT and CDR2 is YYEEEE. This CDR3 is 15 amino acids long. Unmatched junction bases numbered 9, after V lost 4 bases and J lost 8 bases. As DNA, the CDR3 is TGTGCCAGCAGCCCGGGGACTAGCGGTTCGAGTACGCAGTATTTT. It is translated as CASSPGTSGSSTQYF.

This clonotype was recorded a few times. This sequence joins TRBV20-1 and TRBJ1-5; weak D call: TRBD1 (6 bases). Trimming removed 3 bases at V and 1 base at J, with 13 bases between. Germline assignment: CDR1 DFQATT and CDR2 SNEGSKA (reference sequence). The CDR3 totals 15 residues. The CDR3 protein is CSASVRGESNQPQHF. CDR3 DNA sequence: TGCAGTGCTAGTGTGAGGGGGGAAAGCAATCAGCCCCAGCATTTT.

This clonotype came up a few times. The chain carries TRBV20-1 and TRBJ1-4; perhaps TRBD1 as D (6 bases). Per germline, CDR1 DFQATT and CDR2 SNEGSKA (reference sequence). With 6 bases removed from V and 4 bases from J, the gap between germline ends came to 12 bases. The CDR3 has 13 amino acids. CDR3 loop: CSASGGYNEKLFF. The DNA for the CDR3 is TGCAGTGCCAGTGGGGGCTATAATGAAAAACTGTTTTTT.

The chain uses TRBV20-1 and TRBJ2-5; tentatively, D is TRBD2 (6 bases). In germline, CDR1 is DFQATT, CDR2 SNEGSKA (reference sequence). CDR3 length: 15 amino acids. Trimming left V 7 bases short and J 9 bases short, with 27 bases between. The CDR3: CSVLLPGLRASSQYF. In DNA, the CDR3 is TGCAGTGTATTACTTCCGGGACTTCGGGCTTCATCCCAGTACTTC.

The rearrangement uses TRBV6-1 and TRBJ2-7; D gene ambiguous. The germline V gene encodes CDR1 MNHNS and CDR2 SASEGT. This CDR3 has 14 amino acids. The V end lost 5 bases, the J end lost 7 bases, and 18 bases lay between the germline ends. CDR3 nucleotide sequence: TGTGCCAGCAGTCCCGGTCCGGGCAGTAGGGAGCAGTACGTC. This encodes CASSPGPGSREQYV.

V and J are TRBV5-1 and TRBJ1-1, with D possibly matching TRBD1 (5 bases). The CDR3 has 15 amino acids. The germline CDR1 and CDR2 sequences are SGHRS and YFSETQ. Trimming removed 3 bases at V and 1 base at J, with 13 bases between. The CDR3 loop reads CASSSRGAENTEAFF. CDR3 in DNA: TGCGCCAGCAGCTCACGGGGCGCTGAGAACACTGAAGCTTTCTTT.

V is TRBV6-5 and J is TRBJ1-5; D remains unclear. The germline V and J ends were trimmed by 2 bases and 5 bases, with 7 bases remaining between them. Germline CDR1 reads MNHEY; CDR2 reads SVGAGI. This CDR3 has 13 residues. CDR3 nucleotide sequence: TGTGCCAGCAGTTACAGACGAGATCAGCCCCAGCATTTT. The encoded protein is CASSYRRDQPQHF.

The CDR3 loop reads CATSGGPQETQYF. The CDR3, as DNA: TGTGCCACCAGTGGGGGGCCTCAAGAGACCCAGTACTTC. The rearrangement joins TRBV24-1 to TRBJ2-5; D is perhaps TRBD1 (6 bases). Trimming removed 5 bases at V and 2 bases at J, with 8 bases between. The CDR3 is 13 amino acids. The V gene's germline CDR1 is KGHDR and CDR2 SFDVKD.

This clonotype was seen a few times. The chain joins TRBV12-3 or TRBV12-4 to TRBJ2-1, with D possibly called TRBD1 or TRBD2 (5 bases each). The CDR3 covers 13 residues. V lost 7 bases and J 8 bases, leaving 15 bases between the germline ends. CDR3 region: CASTGLSEYEQFF. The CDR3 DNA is TGTGCCAGCACGGGGCTCAGCGAATATGAGCAGTTCTTC.

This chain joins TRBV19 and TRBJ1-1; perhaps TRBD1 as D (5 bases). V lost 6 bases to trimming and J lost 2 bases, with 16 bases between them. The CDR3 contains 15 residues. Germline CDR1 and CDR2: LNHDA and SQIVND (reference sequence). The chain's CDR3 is CASSPVGHLNTEAFF. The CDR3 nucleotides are TGTGCCAGTAGCCCTGTAGGACACCTCAACACTGAAGCTTTCTTT.

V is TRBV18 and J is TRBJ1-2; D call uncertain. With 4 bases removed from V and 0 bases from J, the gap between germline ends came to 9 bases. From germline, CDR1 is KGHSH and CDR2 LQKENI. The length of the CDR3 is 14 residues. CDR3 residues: CASSQSVANYGYTF. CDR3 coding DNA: TGTGCCAGCTCACAATCTGTAGCTAACTATGGCTACACCTTC.

CDR3 protein: CASQGVGNTIYF. CDR3 DNA: TGTGCCAGTCAGGGGGTTGGAAACACCATATATTTT. The V call is TRBV19, the J call TRBJ1-3, with 7 bases lining up with TRBD1. The germline V gene has CDR1 LNHDA and CDR2 SQIVND (reference sequence). J lost 3 bases, V lost 8 bases, and 1 base had no gene match. This CDR3 has 12 amino acids.

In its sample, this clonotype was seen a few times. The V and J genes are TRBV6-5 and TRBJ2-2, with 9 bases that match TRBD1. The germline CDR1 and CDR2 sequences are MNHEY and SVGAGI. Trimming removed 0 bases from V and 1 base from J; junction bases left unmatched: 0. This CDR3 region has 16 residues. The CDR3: CASSYSGQGNTGELFF. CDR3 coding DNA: TGTGCCAGCAGTTACTCGGGACAGGGGAACACCGGGGAGCTGTTTTTT.

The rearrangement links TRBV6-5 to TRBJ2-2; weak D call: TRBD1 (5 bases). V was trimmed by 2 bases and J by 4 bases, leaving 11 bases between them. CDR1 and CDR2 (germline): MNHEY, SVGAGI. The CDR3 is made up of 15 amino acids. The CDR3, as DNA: TGTGCCAGCAGTTACGACAGTTCGGGCACCGGGGAGCTGTTTTTT. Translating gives CASSYDSSGTGELFF.